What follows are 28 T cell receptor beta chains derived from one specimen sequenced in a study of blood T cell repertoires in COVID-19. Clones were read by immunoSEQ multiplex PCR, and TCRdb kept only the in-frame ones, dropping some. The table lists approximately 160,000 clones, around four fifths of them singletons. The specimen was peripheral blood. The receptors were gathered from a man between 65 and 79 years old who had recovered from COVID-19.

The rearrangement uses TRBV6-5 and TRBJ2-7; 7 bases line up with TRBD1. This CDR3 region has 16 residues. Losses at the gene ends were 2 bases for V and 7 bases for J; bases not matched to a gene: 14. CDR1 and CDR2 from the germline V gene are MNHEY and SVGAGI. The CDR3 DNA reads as TGTGCCAGCAGTTACACGACCGGGACAGCTCCCAGGGAGCAGTACTTC. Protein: CASSYTTGTAPREQYF.

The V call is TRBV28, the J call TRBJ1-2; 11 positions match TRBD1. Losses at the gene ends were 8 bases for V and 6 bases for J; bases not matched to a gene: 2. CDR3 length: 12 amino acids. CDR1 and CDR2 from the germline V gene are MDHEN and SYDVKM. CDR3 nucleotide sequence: TGTGCCAGCCGGACAGGGGGCAATGGCTACACCTTC. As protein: CASRTGGNGYTF.

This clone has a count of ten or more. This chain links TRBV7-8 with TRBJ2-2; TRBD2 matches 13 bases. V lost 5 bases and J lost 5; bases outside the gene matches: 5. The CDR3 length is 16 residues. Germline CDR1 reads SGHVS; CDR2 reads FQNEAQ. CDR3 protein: CASSLSGLAGTGELFF. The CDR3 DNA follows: TGTGCCAGCAGCCTTTCGGGACTAGCGGGGACCGGGGAGCTGTTTTTT.

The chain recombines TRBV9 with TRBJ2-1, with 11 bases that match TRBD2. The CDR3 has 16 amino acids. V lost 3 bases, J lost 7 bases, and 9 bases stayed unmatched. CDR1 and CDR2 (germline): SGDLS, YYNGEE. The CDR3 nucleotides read TGTGCCAGCAGCGCTTTAGCGGGAGGGCCAAGAAATGAGCAGTTCTTC. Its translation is CASSALAGGPRNEQFF.

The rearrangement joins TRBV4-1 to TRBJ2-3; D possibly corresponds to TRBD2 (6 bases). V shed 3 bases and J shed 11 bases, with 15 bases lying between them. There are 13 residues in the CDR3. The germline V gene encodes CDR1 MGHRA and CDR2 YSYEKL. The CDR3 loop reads CASSQGGLSGQYF. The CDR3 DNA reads TGCGCCAGCAGCCAGGGGGGACTCTCGGGGCAGTATTTT.

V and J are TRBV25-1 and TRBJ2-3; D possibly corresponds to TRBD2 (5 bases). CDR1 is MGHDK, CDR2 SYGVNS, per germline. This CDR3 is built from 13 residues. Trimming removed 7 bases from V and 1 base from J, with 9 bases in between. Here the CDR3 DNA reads TGTGCCAGCATGGGAGTTGGCACAGATACGCAGTATTTT. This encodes CASMGVGTDTQYF.

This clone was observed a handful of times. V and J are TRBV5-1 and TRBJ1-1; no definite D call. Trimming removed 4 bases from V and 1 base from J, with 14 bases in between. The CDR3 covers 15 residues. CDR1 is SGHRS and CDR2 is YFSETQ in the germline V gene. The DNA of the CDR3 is TGCGCCAGCAGCCCGGGAGGATATGGGAACACTGAAGCTTTCTTT. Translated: CASSPGGYGNTEAFF.

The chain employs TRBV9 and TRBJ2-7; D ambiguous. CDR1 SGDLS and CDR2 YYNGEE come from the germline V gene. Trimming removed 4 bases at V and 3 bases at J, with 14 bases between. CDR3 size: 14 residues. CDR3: CASSLSFSNYEQYF. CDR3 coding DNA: TGTGCCAGCAGCTTAAGCTTCTCCAACTACGAGCAGTACTTC.

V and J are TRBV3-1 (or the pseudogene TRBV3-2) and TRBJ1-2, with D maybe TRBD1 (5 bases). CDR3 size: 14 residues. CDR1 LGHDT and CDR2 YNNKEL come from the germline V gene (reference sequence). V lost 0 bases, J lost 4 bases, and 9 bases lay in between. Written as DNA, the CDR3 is TGTGCCAGCAGCCAAGATTACAGGCCCTATGGCTACACCTTC. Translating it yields CASSQDYRPYGYTF.

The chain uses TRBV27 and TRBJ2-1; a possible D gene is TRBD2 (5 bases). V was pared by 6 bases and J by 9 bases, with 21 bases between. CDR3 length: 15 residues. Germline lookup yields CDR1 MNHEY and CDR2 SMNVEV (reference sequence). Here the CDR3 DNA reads TGTGCCAGCAGGAATCGAAGAGGGCCATGGAGTGAGCAGTTCTTC. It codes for CASRNRRGPWSEQFF.

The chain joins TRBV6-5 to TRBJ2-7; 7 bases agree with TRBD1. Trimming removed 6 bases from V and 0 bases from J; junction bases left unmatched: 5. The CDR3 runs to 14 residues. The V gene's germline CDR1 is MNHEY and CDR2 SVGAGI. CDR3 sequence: CASSRDSLSYEQYF. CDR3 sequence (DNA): TGTGCCAGCAGCCGGGACAGCCTCTCCTACGAGCAGTACTTC.

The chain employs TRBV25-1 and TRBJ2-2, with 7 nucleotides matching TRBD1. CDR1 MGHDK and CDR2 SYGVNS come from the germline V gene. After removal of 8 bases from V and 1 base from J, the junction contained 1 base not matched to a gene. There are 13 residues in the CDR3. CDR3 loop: CASGTVNTGELFF. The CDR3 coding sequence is TGTGCCAGCGGGACAGTGAACACCGGGGAGCTGTTTTTT.

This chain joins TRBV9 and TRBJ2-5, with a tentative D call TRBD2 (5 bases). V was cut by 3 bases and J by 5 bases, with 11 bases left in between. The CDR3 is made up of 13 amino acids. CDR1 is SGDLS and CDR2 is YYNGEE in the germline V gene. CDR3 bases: TGTGCCAGCAGCGCGTCCTGGGAGGAGACCCAGTACTTC. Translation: CASSASWEETQYF.

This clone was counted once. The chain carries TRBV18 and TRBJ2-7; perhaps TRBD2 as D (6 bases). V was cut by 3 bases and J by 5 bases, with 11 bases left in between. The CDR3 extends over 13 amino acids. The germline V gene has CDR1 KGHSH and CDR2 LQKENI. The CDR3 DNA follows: TGTGCCAGCTCACCCGCAGGGAGGAACGAGCAGTACTTC. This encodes CASSPAGRNEQYF.

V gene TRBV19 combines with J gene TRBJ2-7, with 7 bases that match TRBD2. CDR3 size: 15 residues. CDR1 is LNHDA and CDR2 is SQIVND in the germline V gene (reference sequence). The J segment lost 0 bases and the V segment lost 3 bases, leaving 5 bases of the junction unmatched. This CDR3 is CASSIGGSSSYEQYF. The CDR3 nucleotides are TGTGCCAGTAGTATTGGCGGGAGTAGCTCCTACGAGCAGTACTTC.

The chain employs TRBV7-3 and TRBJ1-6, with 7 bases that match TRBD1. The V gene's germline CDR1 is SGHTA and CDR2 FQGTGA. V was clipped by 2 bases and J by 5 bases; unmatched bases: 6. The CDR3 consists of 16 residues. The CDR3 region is CASSLLGTANNSPLHF. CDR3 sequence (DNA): TGTGCCAGCAGCTTACTGGGGACAGCTAATAATTCACCCCTCCACTTT.

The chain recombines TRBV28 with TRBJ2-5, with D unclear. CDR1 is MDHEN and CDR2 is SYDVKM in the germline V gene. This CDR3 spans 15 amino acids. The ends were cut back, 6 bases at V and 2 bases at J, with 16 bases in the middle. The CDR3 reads CASRLGRRSQETQYF. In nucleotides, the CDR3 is TGTGCCAGCAGGCTTGGTAGGCGGAGTCAAGAGACCCAGTACTTC.

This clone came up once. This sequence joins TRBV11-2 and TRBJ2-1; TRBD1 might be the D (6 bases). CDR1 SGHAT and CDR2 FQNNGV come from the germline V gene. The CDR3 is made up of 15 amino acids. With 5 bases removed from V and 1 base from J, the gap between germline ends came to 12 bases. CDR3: CASSPKQGSYNEQFF. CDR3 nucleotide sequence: TGTGCCAGCAGCCCGAAGCAGGGGTCCTACAATGAGCAGTTCTTC.

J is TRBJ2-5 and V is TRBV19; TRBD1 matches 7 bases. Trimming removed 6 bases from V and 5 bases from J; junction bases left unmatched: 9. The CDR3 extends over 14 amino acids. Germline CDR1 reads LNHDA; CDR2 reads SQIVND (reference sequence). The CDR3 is CASSDTGVWETQYF. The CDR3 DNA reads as TGTGCCAGTAGCGACACAGGGGTATGGGAGACCCAGTACTTC.

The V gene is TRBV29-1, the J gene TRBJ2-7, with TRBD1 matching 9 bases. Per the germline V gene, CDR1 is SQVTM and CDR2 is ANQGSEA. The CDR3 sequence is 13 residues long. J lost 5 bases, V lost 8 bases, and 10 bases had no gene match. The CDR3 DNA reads TGCAGCACTACCGGGACAGGGTATAACGAGCAGTACTTC. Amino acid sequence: CSTTGTGYNEQYF.

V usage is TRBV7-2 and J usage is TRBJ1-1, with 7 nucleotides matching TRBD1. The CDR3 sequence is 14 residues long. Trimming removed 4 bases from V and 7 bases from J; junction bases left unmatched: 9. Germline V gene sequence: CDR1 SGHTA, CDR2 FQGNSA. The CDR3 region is CASSSQGGVYEAFF. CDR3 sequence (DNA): TGTGCCAGCAGCTCCCAGGGGGGCGTTTATGAAGCTTTCTTT.

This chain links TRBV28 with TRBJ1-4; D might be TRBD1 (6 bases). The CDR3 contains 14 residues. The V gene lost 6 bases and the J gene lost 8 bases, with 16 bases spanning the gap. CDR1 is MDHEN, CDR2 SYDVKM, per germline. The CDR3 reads CASSSGAAWEKLFF. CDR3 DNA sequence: TGTGCCAGCAGCTCAGGGGCCGCGTGGGAAAAACTGTTTTTT. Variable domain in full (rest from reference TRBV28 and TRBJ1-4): DVKVTQSSRYLVKRTGEKVFLECVQDMDHENMFWYRQDPGLGLRLIYFSYDVKMKEKGDIPEGYSVSREKKERFSLILESASTNQTSMYLCASSSGAAWEKLFFGSGTQLSVL.

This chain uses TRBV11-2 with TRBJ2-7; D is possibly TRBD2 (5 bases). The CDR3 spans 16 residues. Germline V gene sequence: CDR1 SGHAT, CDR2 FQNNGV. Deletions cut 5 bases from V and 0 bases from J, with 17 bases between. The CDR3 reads CASSVPLVGSSYEQYF. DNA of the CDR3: TGTGCCAGCAGCGTACCTCTCGTAGGGAGCTCCTACGAGCAGTACTTC.

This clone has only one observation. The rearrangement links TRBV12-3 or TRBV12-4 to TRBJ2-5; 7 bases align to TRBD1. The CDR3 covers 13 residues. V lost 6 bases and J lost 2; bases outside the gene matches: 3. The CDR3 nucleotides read TGTGCCAGCAGGAGGGGACAGCAAGAGACCCAGTACTTC. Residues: CASRRGQQETQYF.

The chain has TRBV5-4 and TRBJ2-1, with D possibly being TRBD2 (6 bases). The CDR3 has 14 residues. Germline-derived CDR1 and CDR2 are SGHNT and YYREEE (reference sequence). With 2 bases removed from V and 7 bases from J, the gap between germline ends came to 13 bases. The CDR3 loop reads CASSFPSVPNEQFF. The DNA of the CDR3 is TGTGCCAGCAGCTTTCCTAGCGTTCCTAATGAGCAGTTCTTC.

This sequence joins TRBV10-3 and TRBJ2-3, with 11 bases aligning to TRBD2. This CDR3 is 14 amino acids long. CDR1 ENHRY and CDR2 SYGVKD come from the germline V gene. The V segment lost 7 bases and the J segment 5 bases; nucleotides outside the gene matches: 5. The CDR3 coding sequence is TGTGCCATCACCAGAGGACTAGCGGGAGATACGCAGTATTTT. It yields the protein CAITRGLAGDTQYF.

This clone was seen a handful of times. DNA of the CDR3: TGTGCCAGCTCACCCCAGGGGGTAGAGCAGTACTTC. Translating gives CASSPQGVEQYF. V usage is TRBV18 and J usage is TRBJ2-7; 7 bases align to TRBD1. Germline CDR1 is KGHSH and CDR2 is LQKENI. V was clipped by 3 bases and J by 7 bases; unmatched bases: 3. CDR3 length: 12 residues.

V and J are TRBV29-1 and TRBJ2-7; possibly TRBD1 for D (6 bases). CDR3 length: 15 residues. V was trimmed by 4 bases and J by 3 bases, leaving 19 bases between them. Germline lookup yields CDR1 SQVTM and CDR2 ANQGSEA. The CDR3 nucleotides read TGCAGCGTTGCCGGACTCCGGACAGAGTACTACGAGCAGTACTTC. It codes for CSVAGLRTEYYEQYF.